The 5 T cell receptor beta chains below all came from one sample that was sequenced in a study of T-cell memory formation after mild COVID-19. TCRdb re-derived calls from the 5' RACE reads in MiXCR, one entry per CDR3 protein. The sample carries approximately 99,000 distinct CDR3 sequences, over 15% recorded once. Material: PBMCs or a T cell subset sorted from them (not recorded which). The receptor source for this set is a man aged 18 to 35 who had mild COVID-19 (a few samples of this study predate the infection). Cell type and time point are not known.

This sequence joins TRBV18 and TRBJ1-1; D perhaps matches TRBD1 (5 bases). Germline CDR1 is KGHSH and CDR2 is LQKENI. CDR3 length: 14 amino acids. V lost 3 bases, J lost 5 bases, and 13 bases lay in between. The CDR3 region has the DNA TGTGCCAGCTCACCCGGGACGGGGGAGACTGAAGCTTTCTTT. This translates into CASSPGTGETEAFF.

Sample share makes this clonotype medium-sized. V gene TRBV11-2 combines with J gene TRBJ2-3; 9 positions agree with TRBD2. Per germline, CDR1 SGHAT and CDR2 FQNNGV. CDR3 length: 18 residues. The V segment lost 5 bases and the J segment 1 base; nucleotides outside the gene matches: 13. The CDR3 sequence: CASSQTVVSGGRTDTQYF. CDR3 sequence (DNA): TGTGCCAGCAGCCAGACCGTCGTTAGCGGGGGTCGCACAGATACGCAGTATTTT.

CDR3 nucleotide sequence: TGCAGCGCAAAGACAGGGGGAGACACTGAAGCTTTCTTT. Encoded protein: CSAKTGGDTEAFF. The V and J genes are TRBV29-1 and TRBJ1-1, with 9 bases identical to TRBD1. V was pared by 7 bases and J by 3 bases, with 6 bases of the junction left unmatched. The CDR3 length is 13 residues. Germline V gene sequence: CDR1 SQVTM, CDR2 ANQGSEA. Together with reference TRBV29-1 and TRBJ1-1, the CDR3 gives the full variable domain: SAVISQKPSRDICQRGTSLTIQCQVDSQVTMMFWYRQQPGQSLTLIATANQGSEATYESGFVIDKFPISRPNLTFSTLTVSNMSPEDSSIYLCSAKTGGDTEAFFGQGTRLTVV.

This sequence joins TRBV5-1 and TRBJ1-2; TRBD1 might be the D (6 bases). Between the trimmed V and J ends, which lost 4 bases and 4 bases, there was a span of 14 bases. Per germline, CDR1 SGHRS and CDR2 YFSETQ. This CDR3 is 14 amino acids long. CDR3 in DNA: TGCGCCAGCAGCGTAGAGGACAGTTTCTATGGCTACACCTTC. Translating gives CASSVEDSFYGYTF.

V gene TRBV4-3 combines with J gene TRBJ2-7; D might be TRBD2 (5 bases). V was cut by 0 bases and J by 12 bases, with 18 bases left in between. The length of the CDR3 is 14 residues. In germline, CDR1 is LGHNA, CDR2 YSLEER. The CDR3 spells CASSQDQVRARLYF. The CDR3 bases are TGCGCCAGCAGCCAAGATCAAGTGAGGGCCCGGCTGTACTTC.